These T cell receptor beta chains were read from a single sample in a study of OX40 agonist ivuxolimab in advanced cancers. Data came from immunoSEQ multiplex PCR; TCRdb stores just in-frame clones and leaves some out. The sample contains tens of thousands of clones, 85% of which appear only once. Material: CD4+ or CD8+ T cells sorted from blood, obtained in a trial of the OX40 agonist ivuxolimab. Receptor source: an adult with an advanced solid tumor such as melanoma, head and neck, liver or kidney cancer. The CDR3 runs from the conserved cysteine through the conserved F or W. A D gene is named only where the DNA matches it firmly.

v_gene	d_gene	j_gene	CDR3aa
TRBV4-2	NA	TRBJ1-1	CASSLSSGTLMNTEAFF
TRBV6-5	NA	TRBJ2-6	CASRVDSGANVLTF
TRBV27	NA	TRBJ2-7	CASSLFETRSYEQYF
TRBV5-1	NA	TRBJ2-3	CASSLENVGADTQYF
TRBV18	NA	TRBJ2-7	CASSRGATGSSREQYF
TRBV6-5	NA	TRBJ1-6	CASSKGVGNSPLHF
TRBV6-1	NA	TRBJ2-2	CASSPGWLELFF
TRBV2	TRBD1	TRBJ1-1	CASSGTGTLNTEAFF
TRBV4-2	TRBD2	TRBJ2-5	CASSRGGRETQYF
TRBV4-1	TRBD1	TRBJ2-5	CASSFRTGMETQYF
TRBV9	NA	TRBJ1-2	CASSVGEGPQKNGYTF
TRBV4-1	NA	TRBJ2-7	CASSQGWGSSYEQYF
TRBV7-7	NA	TRBJ1-3	CASSEGPGTGNTIYF
TRBV9	NA	TRBJ2-1	CASSVAEVNEQFF
TRBV2	NA	TRBJ2-2	CASSATFITQANTGELFF
TRBV7-7	TRBD1	TRBJ2-3	CASSLTGGEADTQYF
TRBV7-9	NA	TRBJ1-4	CASSLVVVYNEKLFF
TRBV7-3	NA	TRBJ2-3	CASSPTPGGPSTDTQYF
TRBV27	TRBD1	TRBJ2-2	CASSVLQGALTGELFF
TRBV19	TRBD1	TRBJ2-1	CASSIGTGTASYNEQFF
TRBV7-9	NA	TRBJ2-1	CASSLGGREQFF
TRBV7-2	TRBD1	TRBJ1-2	CASSITTGTYGYTF
TRBV7-9	NA	TRBJ1-1	CASSLGGQVNTEAFF
TRBV13	NA	TRBJ1-1	CASSPLVGVDTEAFF
TRBV6-4	NA	TRBJ1-4	CASSDPVVGPTNEKLFF
TRBV5-4	NA	TRBJ2-7	CASSGTGTYEQYF
TRBV7-9	NA	TRBJ2-7	CASSSTLDGTGEQYF
TRBV6-1	NA	TRBJ1-1	CASSLGMGAGEAFF
TRBV9	NA	TRBJ2-2	CASSGGRSTGELFF
TRBV7-6	NA	TRBJ1-3	CASSLASSNTIYF
TRBV13	NA	TRBJ2-1	CASSLEGVYNEQFF
TRBV6-5	NA	TRBJ2-1	CASSPDSGSYNEQFF
TRBV5-6	NA	TRBJ2-4	CASSLGALAKNIQYF
TRBV6-6	TRBD1	TRBJ1-5	CASSPTGHQPQHF
TRBV4-1	NA	TRBJ1-5	CASSQEVPYSNQPQHF
TRBV9	TRBD1	TRBJ2-3	CASSAVRGRGPPDTQYF
TRBV7-2	NA	TRBJ2-5	CASSLNSWISEETQYF
TRBV7-9	TRBD2	TRBJ2-1	CASSAGGATFGEQFF
TRBV5-1	NA	TRBJ1-1	CASSLAGGLGTEAFF
TRBV11-2	NA	TRBJ2-6	CASSLGGAASSGANVLTF
TRBV19	TRBD1	TRBJ1-2	CASNPGTGGVGYTF